This T cell receptor (beta chain) was identified during a study of cytomegalovirus exposure and HLA in healthy donors. Study-wide results and caveats: Subsequent analysis showed first-cohort TCR clusters tending to co-occur in some 120 validation repertoires.

This clone was found once. Antigen specificity is unknown. Measured with immunoSEQ multiplex PCR; TCRdb has only the in-frame clones, and not every one. The sample lists some 110,000 clones, more than 70% occurring once. The clonotype was recovered from a man between 18 and 35 years old in good health and CMV-seronegative. Source material: PBMCs.

CDR3 DNA sequence: TGTGCCAGCAGGCTAGCGGGAGGGGGTGGGGAGCTGTTTTTT. This gives the protein CASRLAGGGGELFF. V usage is TRBV27 and J usage is TRBJ2-2; TRBD2 matches 12 bases. J gave up 8 bases and V 6 bases, and 4 bases lay outside the gene matches. The CDR3 sequence is 14 residues long. Germline CDR1 reads MNHEY; CDR2 reads SMNVEV (reference sequence).